This record looks at one T cell receptor beta chain sequence and its context. The antigen remains unidentified. This entry comes from a study of cytomegalovirus exposure and HLA in healthy donors. The V gene's germline CDR1 is LNHDA and CDR2 SQIVND (reference sequence). CDR3 length: 15 residues. The V end was cut by 5 bases, the J end by 1 base, with 9 bases between. Though probably carrying unrecorded immune exposures, donors were nominally healthy at sampling. The PCR employed 60 Vbeta primers together with 13 Jbeta primers. Sequencing was performed with immunoSEQ multiplex PCR; in TCRdb, only in-frame clones are kept and a portion is missing. The repertoire holds 180,000 or so clones, approximately 85% seen once, with about 9.3% in the top ten. Whole-study results and caveats: A later analysis reportedly found that, within productive TCRs, an Asian-associated ancestry cluster had fewer N-insertions than the mean observed across the approximately 700 donors. Later analysis revealed greater clonal expansion in HLA-associated TCR beta chains than in equally common others. TCR beta V- and J-gene trimming was later associated with a missense DCLRE1C variant.

The V gene is TRBV19, the J gene TRBJ2-6; D unresolved. The sequence derives from a man younger than 35 in good health and CMV-seropositive. Sequencing used PBMCs. The CDR3 here is CASSRSNSGANVLTF. The CDR3 nucleotides are TGTGCCAGTAGTCGGTCTAATTCTGGGGCCAACGTCCTGACTTTC.